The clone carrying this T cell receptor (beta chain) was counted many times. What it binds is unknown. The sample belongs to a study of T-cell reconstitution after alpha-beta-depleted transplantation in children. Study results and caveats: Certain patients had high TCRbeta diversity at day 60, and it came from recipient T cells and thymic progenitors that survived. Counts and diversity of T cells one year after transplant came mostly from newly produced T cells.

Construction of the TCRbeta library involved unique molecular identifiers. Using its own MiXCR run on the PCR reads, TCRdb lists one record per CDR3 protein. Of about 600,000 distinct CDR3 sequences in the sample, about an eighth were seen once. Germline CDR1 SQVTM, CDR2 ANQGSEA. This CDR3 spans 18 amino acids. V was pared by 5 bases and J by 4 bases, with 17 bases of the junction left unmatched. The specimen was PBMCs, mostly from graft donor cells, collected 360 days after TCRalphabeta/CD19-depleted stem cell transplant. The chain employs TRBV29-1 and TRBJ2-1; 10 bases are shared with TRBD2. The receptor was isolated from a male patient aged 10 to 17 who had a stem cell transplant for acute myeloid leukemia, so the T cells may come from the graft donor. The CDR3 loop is CSVPTPLAGAWGYNEQFF. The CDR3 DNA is TGCAGCGTTCCGACCCCGCTAGCGGGAGCTTGGGGATACAATGAGCAGTTCTTC.